Listed below are T cell receptor beta chains from one sample, sequenced in a study of blood T cell repertoires in COVID-19. Profiled with immunoSEQ multiplex PCR; TCRdb holds only in-frame clones, not every one. The repertoire holds 150,000 to 200,000 clones, with less than 80% as singletons. The sequenced sample was PBMCs or T cells enriched from blood (not recorded which). The receptors come from a woman in her 70s in a cohort exposed to, infected with or recovered from COVID-19 (not recorded which). CDR3s include the opening cysteine and the closing phenylalanine or tryptophan. D genes are given only for firm matches. Clone sizes are given selectively: once, few, many, or a class where the clone is expanded.

J gene	clone size	V gene	D gene	CDR3 protein	CDR3 DNA
TRBJ2-1	once	TRBV10-3	NA	CAISEGHNEQFF	TGTGCCATCAGTGAGGGCCACAATGAGCAGTTCTTC
TRBJ2-1	NA	TRBV7-3	TRBD2	CASSFSVGLADNEQFF	TGTGCCAGCAGCTTCTCAGTGGGACTAGCGGACAATGAGCAGTTCTTC
TRBJ2-5	NA	TRBV5-1	TRBD2	CASSPDKGLAGETQYF	TGCGCCAGCAGCCCTGACAAAGGACTAGCAGGAGAGACCCAGTACTTC
TRBJ1-2	NA	TRBV11-2	NA	CASSLGLGGDGYTF	TGTGCCAGCAGCTTGGGACTCGGGGGGGATGGCTACACCTTC
TRBJ2-1	NA	TRBV24-1	TRBD2	CATSLAGGRDEQFF	TGTGCCACCAGCCTGGCGGGAGGAAGGGATGAGCAGTTCTTC
TRBJ2-7	NA	TRBV11-2	TRBD1	CASSLMTGVFDEQYF	TGTGCCAGCAGCTTAATGACAGGGGTCTTCGACGAGCAGTACTTC
TRBJ2-3	once	TRBV9	NA	CASSVGQRQADTQYF	TGTGCCAGCAGCGTGGGACAACGACAGGCAGATACGCAGTATTTT
TRBJ2-7	NA	TRBV12-3/TRBV12-4	NA	CASSRPGVYEQYF	TGTGCCAGCAGTAGGCCGGGGGTCTACGAGCAGTACTTC
TRBJ2-1	NA	TRBV5-1	NA	CASSVSGPSSYNEQFF	TGCGCCAGCAGCGTGAGCGGGCCCAGCTCCTACAATGAGCAGTTCTTC
TRBJ1-3	NA	TRBV7-2	NA	CASSLGGSGNTIYF	TGTGCCAGCAGCTTAGGAGGGAGCGGAAACACCATATATTTT
TRBJ2-7	NA	TRBV27	TRBD1	CASSLVRGSDEQYF	TGTGCCAGCAGTTTAGTCAGGGGGAGCGACGAGCAGTACTTC
TRBJ2-7	NA	TRBV6-5	NA	CASSYGQTVGYEQYF	TGTGCCAGCAGTTACGGACAGACGGTTGGGTACGAGCAGTACTTC
TRBJ2-5	few	TRBV27	NA	CASSLIGYRAETQYF	TGTGCCAGCAGTTTAATAGGTTACAGGGCGGAGACCCAGTACTTC
TRBJ2-7	NA	TRBV11-2	NA	CASSSTGQPYEQYF	TGTGCCAGCAGCTCGACAGGCCAACCGTACGAGCAGTACTTC
TRBJ2-1	few	TRBV7-9	NA	CASIPTGTSYNEQFF	TGTGCCAGCATACCAACAGGGACCTCCTACAATGAGCAGTTCTTC
TRBJ1-3	few	TRBV2	NA	CASSDPTRQGNTIYF	TGTGCCAGCAGCGACCCCACTCGACAAGGAAACACCATATATTTT
TRBJ2-1	once	TRBV29-1	TRBD1	CSVTDRGRYNEQFF	TGCAGCGTAACGGACAGGGGGCGGTACAATGAGCAGTTCTTC
TRBJ2-3	NA	TRBV10-1	TRBD2	CASSESNLAGGDTQYF	TGCGCCAGCAGTGAGTCGAATCTAGCGGGAGGCGATACGCAGTATTTT
TRBJ1-1	NA	TRBV3-1/TRBV3-2	TRBD1	CASGAGGWNTEAFF	TGTGCCAGCGGGGCAGGGGGATGGAACACTGAAGCTTTCTTT
TRBJ2-1	NA	TRBV27	TRBD2	CASSLSPLAGDYNEQFF	TGTGCCAGCAGTTTATCCCCTCTAGCGGGGGATTACAATGAGCAGTTCTTC
TRBJ2-5	NA	TRBV7-2	NA	CASSLYLGARETQYF	TGTGCCAGCAGCTTATACTTGGGGGCTCGGGAGACCCAGTACTTC
TRBJ2-3	NA	TRBV9	NA	CASSVATGSTDTQYF	TGTGCCAGCAGCGTAGCTACAGGGTCCACAGATACGCAGTATTTT
TRBJ2-2	NA	TRBV19	NA	CASSSPDSSGKTGELFF	TGTGCCAGTAGTTCCCCCGATAGTAGCGGTAAAACCGGGGAGCTGTTTTTT
TRBJ1-2	NA	TRBV28	NA	CASSYGFYGYTF	TGTGCCAGCAGTTACGGGTTCTATGGCTACACCTTC
TRBJ2-1	few	TRBV30	NA	CARGLNREQFF	TGTGCCCGAGGCCTAAACAGGGAGCAGTTCTTC
TRBJ2-7	NA	TRBV5-1	NA	CASSLMAGSYEQYF	TGCGCCAGCAGCTTGATGGCTGGCTCCTACGAGCAGTACTTC
TRBJ1-2	NA	TRBV28	TRBD1	CASTSPTGVYGYTF	TGTGCCAGCACCTCCCCGACAGGGGTCTATGGCTACACCTTC
TRBJ1-5	NA	TRBV28	NA	CASSLEARGQPQHF	TGTGCCAGCAGTTTAGAGGCTAGGGGCCAGCCCCAGCATTTT
TRBJ2-5	NA	TRBV6-1	TRBD2	CASSEGTSMKTQYF	TGTGCCAGCAGTGAGGGGACTAGTATGAAGACCCAGTACTTC
TRBJ1-2	NA	TRBV24-1	NA	CATSPHDQGNLYGYTF	TGTGCCACCAGTCCCCACGATCAGGGGAATTTGTATGGCTACACCTTC
TRBJ1-1	NA	TRBV11-2	NA	CASSWLRGSPFF	TGTGCCAGCAGCTGGCTTCGGGGATCTCCTTTCTTT
TRBJ2-3	NA	TRBV19	NA	CASSIEGTDTQYF	TGTGCCAGTAGTATTGAGGGCACAGATACGCAGTATTTT
TRBJ2-1	few	TRBV7-3	NA	CASSLNPGSINEQFF	TGTGCCAGCAGCTTAAACCCGGGGAGTATCAATGAGCAGTTCTTC
TRBJ1-4	NA	TRBV3-1/TRBV3-2	TRBD1	CASSPTLTGVREKLFF	TGTGCCAGCAGCCCTACACTCACAGGGGTGAGAGAAAAACTGTTTTTT
TRBJ1-5	NA	TRBV28	TRBD1	CASSSGTGFQPQHF	TGTGCCAGCAGTTCCGGGACAGGGTTTCAGCCCCAGCATTTT
TRBJ1-6	NA	TRBV10-2	TRBD1	CASSESVGSAGGSPLHF	TGCGCCAGCAGTGAGTCGGTGGGGTCTGCAGGGGGTTCACCCCTCCACTTT
TRBJ2-3	NA	TRBV19	NA	CASSIDPAGQLTDTQYF	TGTGCCAGTAGTATAGACCCCGCGGGCCAACTCACAGATACGCAGTATTTT
TRBJ2-5	few	TRBV5-1	NA	CASSLFIGRQETQYF	TGCGCCAGCAGCTTGTTTATAGGCAGGCAAGAGACCCAGTACTTC
TRBJ1-2	NA	TRBV7-8	NA	CASSPQGDYGYTF	TGTGCCAGCAGCCCGCAGGGTGACTATGGCTACACCTTC
TRBJ2-6	NA	TRBV2	NA	CASSVEGGAGANVLTF	TGTGCCAGCAGTGTAGAGGGGGGGGCTGGGGCCAACGTCCTGACTTTC
TRBJ1-5	NA	TRBV27	NA	CASSPRDNYSNQPQHF	TGTGCCAGCAGTCCCCGGGACAATTATAGCAATCAGCCCCAGCATTTT
TRBJ2-2	NA	TRBV4-2	NA	CASSYTESTGELFF	TGTGCCAGCAGCTACACAGAGAGCACCGGGGAGCTGTTTTTT
TRBJ2-2	once	TRBV7-3	TRBD1	CASSTRQGSTGELFF	TGTGCCAGCAGCACAAGACAGGGGTCCACCGGGGAGCTGTTTTTT
TRBJ2-7	NA	TRBV27	NA	CASGGGQIFPYEQYF	TGTGCCAGTGGGGGGGGGCAAATCTTCCCCTACGAGCAGTACTTC
TRBJ1-1	NA	TRBV18	NA	CASSPPGGVGTEAFF	TGTGCCAGCTCACCACCGGGGGGTGTCGGCACTGAAGCTTTCTTT
TRBJ2-3	NA	TRBV7-2	NA	CASSSGLHSSTDTQYF	TGTGCCAGCAGCTCCGGACTCCATTCTAGCACAGATACGCAGTATTTT
TRBJ2-7	NA	TRBV28	TRBD1	CASNPGQSYEQYF	TGTGCCAGCAACCCGGGACAGAGCTACGAGCAGTACTTC
TRBJ2-5	NA	TRBV7-2	TRBD2	CASSLGTSGLQETQYF	TGTGCCAGCAGCTTGGGAACTAGCGGGCTCCAAGAGACCCAGTACTTC
TRBJ2-3	once	TRBV5-1	NA	CASRGRGRTDTQYF	TGCGCCAGCAGGGGCAGGGGACGCACAGATACGCAGTATTTT
TRBJ2-5	NA	TRBV7-9	NA	CASSPSTRGETQYF	TGTGCCAGCAGCCCTTCTACGCGTGGAGAGACCCAGTACTTC
TRBJ2-7	few	TRBV5-5	NA	CASSLWSGYREQYF	TGTGCCAGCAGCTTGTGGTCAGGGTATCGCGAGCAGTACTTC
TRBJ2-2	NA	TRBV11-2	NA	CASSPVGELFF	TGTGCCAGCAGCCCAGTTGGGGAGCTGTTTTTT
TRBJ2-5	NA	TRBV11-3	NA	CASSSMGGRETQYF	TGTGCCAGCAGCTCAATGGGGGGGCGAGAGACCCAGTACTTC
TRBJ2-7	NA	TRBV7-8	NA	CASRFSPAGGSSSYEQYF	TGTGCCAGCAGATTCTCGCCTGCAGGAGGGTCCAGCTCCTACGAGCAGTACTTC
TRBJ1-2	NA	TRBV12-3/TRBV12-4	NA	CASSSGGSYGYTF	TGTGCCAGCAGTTCCGGTGGGAGCTATGGCTACACCTTC
TRBJ1-4	NA	TRBV5-1	TRBD1	CASSGQARTNEKLFF	TGCGCCAGCAGCGGACAGGCTCGGACTAATGAAAAACTGTTTTTT
TRBJ1-2	NA	TRBV11-2	NA	CASSLAGSNYGYTF	TGTGCCAGCAGCTTAGCAGGGTCTAACTATGGCTACACCTTC
TRBJ2-7	NA	TRBV7-9	TRBD2	CASSSSRSGDVEYF	TGTGCCAGCAGCTCTAGCCGAAGCGGGGATGTTGAGTACTTC
TRBJ1-1	NA	TRBV6-5	NA	CASRTSGTEAFF	TGTGCCAGCAGGACTAGTGGGACTGAAGCTTTCTTT